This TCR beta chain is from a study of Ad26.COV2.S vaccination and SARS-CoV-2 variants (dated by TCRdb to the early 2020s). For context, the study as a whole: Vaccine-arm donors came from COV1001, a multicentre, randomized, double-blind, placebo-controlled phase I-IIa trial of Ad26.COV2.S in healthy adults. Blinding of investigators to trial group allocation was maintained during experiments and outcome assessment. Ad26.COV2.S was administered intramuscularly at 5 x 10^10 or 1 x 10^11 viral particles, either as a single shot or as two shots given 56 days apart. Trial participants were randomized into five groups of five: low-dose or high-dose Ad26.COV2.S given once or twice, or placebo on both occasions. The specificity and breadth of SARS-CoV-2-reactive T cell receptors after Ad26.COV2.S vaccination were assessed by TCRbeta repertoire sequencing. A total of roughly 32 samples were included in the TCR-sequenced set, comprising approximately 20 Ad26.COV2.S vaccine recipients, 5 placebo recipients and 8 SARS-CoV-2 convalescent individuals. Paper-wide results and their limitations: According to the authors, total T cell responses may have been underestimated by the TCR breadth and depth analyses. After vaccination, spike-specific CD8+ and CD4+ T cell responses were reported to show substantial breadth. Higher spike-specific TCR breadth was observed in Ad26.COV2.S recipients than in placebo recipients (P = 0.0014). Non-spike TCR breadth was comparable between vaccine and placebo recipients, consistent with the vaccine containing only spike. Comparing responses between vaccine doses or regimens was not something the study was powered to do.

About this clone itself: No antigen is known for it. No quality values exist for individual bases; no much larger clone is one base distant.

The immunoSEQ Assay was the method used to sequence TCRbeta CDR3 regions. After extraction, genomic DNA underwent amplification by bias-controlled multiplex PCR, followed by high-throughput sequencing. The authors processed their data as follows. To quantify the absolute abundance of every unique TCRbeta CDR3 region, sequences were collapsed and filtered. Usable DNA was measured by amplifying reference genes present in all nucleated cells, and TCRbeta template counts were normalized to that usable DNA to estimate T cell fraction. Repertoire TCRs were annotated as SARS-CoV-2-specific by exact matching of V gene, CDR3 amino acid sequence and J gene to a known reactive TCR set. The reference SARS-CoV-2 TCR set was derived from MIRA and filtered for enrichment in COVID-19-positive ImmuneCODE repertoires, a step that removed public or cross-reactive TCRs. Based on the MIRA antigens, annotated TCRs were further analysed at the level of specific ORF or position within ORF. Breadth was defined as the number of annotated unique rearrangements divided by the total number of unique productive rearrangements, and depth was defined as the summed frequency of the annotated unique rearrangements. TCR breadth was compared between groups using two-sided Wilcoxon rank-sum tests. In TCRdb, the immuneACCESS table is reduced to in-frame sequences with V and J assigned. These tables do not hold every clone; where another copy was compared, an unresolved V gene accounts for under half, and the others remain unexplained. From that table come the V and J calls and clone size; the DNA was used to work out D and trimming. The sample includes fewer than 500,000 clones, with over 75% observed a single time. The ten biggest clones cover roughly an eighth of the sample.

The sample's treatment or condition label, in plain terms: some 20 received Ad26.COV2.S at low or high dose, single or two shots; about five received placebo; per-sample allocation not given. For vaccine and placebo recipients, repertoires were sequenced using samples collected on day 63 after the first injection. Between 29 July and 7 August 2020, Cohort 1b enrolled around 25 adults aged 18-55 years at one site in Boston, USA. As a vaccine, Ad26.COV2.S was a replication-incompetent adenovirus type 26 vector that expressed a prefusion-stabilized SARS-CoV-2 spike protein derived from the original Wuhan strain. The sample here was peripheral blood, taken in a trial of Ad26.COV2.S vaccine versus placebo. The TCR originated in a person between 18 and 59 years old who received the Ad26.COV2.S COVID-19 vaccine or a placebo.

The sequenced DNA is TGTGCCAGCAGCTTAAATCCCCACAATGAGCAGTTCTTC. Its translation is CASSLNPHNEQFF. This sequence uses TRBV7-9 and TRBJ2-1; the D gene identity is not certain. Trimming takes 2 bases from V and 5 bases from J, and the germline ends sit 7 bases apart. Sequences SEHNR (CDR1) and FQNEAQ (CDR2) are obtained from the germline V gene (reference sequence). CDR3 length: 13 amino acids, cysteine to phenylalanine. Only CDR3 DNA is held: 39 bases, read in frame from base 1.